This T cell receptor (beta chain) comes out of a study of shared clonotypes between healthy human individuals. Study at large: The donor group consisted of a couple of women and three men, aged 18 to 49. CD4 naive and memory got three plates each, CD8 naive two, CD8 memory one.

TCRdb's copy holds only in-frame clones and misses some; the assay was immunoSEQ multiplex PCR. The sample lists about 2.3 million clones, about nine tenths occurring once. The length of the CDR3 is 18 residues. Germline CDR1 reads MGHRA; CDR2 reads YSYEKL. Trimming took off 0 bases at V and 0 bases at J, with 16 bases between the two ends. All donors qualified as healthy HIV-negative adults and had experienced no recent acute infections or vaccinations. This clonotype was obtained from a man younger than 35 in good health. Some clones in this sample may be carry-over from other donors' samples. Sequencing was carried out using naive CD4+ T cells from PBMCs. Subset given: CD45RA+ positively selected. The chain recombines TRBV4-1 with TRBJ2-3; no definite D call. CDR3 amino acids: CASSQDRRSPTSTDTQYF. In nucleotides, the CDR3 is TGCGCCAGCAGCCAAGATCGGCGGAGTCCGACTAGCACAGATACGCAGTATTTT.